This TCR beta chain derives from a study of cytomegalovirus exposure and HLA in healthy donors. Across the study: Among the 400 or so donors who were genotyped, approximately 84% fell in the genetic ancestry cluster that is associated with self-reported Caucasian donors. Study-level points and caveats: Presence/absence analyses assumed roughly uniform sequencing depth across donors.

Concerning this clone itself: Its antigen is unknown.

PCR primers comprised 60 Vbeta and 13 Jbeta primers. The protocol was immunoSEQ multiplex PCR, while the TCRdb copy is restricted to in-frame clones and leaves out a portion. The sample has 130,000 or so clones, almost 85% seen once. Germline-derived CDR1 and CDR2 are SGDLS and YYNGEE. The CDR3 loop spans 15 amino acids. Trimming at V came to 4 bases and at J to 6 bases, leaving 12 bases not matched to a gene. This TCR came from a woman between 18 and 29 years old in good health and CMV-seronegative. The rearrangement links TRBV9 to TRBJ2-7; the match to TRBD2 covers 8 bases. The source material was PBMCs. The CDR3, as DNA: TGTGCCAGCAGCCCGCGAGTAGCGGGAATCGGCGAGCAGTACTTC. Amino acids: CASSPRVAGIGEQYF. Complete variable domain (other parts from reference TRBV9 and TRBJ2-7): DSGVTQTPKHLITATGQRVTLRCSPRSGDLSVYWYQQSLDQGLQFLIQYYNGEERAKGNILERFSAQQFPDLHSELNLSSLELGDSALYFCASSPRVAGIGEQYFGPGTRLTVT.